These 10 T cell receptor beta chains were all obtained from the same sample, sequenced in a study of response to subunit inactivated influenza vaccine. One entry per CDR3 protein, called by TCRdb with MiXCR from the RT-PCR reads. Found here are hundreds of thousands of distinct CDR3 sequences, roughly 13% of them singletons; the top ten hold around 13%. The starting material was PBMCs from blood, obtained roughly 48 days after vaccination. The receptor source for this set is a man aged 45-60 years who received an inactivated influenza vaccine.

This clonotype has just a few counts. This sequence joins TRBV5-1 and TRBJ1-2; maybe TRBD1 (5 bases). V lost 2 bases, J lost 1 base, and 12 bases lay in between. In germline, CDR1 is SGHRS, CDR2 YFSETQ. The CDR3 is 15 residues long. The CDR3 spells CASSFGAGSNYGYTF. CDR3 DNA sequence: TGCGCCAGCAGCTTTGGGGCAGGAAGTAACTATGGCTACACCTTC.

The J gene is TRBJ1-5, the V gene TRBV6-1; 8 nucleotides align to TRBD1. Germline V lookup: CDR1 MNHNS, CDR2 SASEGT. J lost 8 bases, V lost 5 bases, and 11 bases had no gene match. The CDR3 sequence is 15 residues long. This chain's CDR3 is CASSPMAGGAEPQHF. For the CDR3, the DNA is TGTGCCAGCAGTCCGATGGCAGGGGGCGCGGAGCCCCAGCATTTT.

The sample holds a few counts of this clonotype. CDR3 residues: CASSPTWGGEETQYF. Written as DNA, the CDR3 is TGTGCCAGCAGCCCAACCTGGGGAGGGGAAGAGACCCAGTACTTC. V and J are TRBV9 and TRBJ2-5; 7 nucleotides line up with TRBD2. CDR1 is SGDLS, CDR2 YYNGEE, per germline. This CDR3 is 15 amino acids long. Trimming at V came to 4 bases and at J to 3 bases, leaving 9 bases not matched to a gene.

The genes are TRBV7-2 and TRBJ2-1; 8 bases are shared with TRBD2. Germline V gene data show CDR1 as SGHTA and CDR2 as FQGNSA. The CDR3 is made up of 15 amino acids. The junction had 9 bases not matched to a gene; V was cut back by 2 bases and J by 9 bases. CDR3 protein: CASSLMPVAGGEQFF. The DNA for the CDR3 is TGTGCCAGCAGCTTAATGCCGGTCGCGGGGGGTGAGCAGTTCTTC.

J is TRBJ2-3 and V is TRBV4-2, with 10 bases aligning to TRBD2. This CDR3 spans 16 amino acids. Germline loops: CDR1 LGHNA, CDR2 YNFKEQ. V was pared by 0 bases and J by 6 bases, with 6 bases of the junction left unmatched. CDR3 region: CASSQDISGGVDTQYF. The DNA of the CDR3 is TGTGCCAGCAGCCAAGATATAAGCGGGGGGGTGGATACGCAGTATTTT.

The count of this clonotype is one. The CDR3 DNA sequence: TGTGCCAGCAGGCGCGGGCGGGAGCCTTGGGAGACCCAGTACTTC. Translation gives CASRRGREPWETQYF. The gene calls are TRBV2 and TRBJ2-5, with 7 nucleotides matching TRBD2. The trim removed 6 bases at V and 5 bases at J, leaving 12 bases unmatched. This CDR3 region has 15 residues. Germline CDR1 is SNHLY and CDR2 is FYNNEI.

This clonotype was picked up many times. One end of the junction does not line up with germline, which may come from a read error. The chain is built from TRBV4-2 and TRBJ2-7; D possibly corresponds to TRBD1 (7 bases). CDR1 is LGHNA and CDR2 is YNFKEQ in the germline V gene. This CDR3 has 16 residues. The chain's CDR3 is CASSQEAAGQTHEQYF. Here the CDR3 DNA reads TGTGCCAGCAGTCAAGAAGCGGCGGGACAGACCCACGAGCAGTACTTC.

In nucleotides, the CDR3 is TGTGCCAGCAGTGGTATAAGGGGGAGTCGCGAGCAGTACTTC. Translation gives CASSGIRGSREQYF. The chain couples TRBV2 to TRBJ2-7; weak D call: TRBD1 (6 bases). The CDR3 is 14 amino acids. Trimming took off 4 bases at V and 6 bases at J, with 16 bases between the two ends. The germline CDR1 and CDR2 sequences are SNHLY and FYNNEI.

This clonotype was counted only a few times. The V and J genes are TRBV2 and TRBJ2-3; 9 bases align to TRBD2. Germline V gene lookup returns CDR1 SNHLY and CDR2 FYNNEI. Germline trimming cut 5 bases from V and 7 bases from J; bases unmatched to any gene: 4. This CDR3 is built from 13 residues. The CDR3 spells CASSPGLANTQYF. The CDR3 coding sequence is TGTGCCAGCAGTCCGGGACTAGCTAATACGCAGTATTTT.

The V and J genes are TRBV28 and TRBJ2-5; 9 nucleotides align to TRBD1. In germline, CDR1 is MDHEN, CDR2 SYDVKM. J gave up 2 bases and V 5 bases, and 12 bases lay outside the gene matches. This CDR3 spans 17 amino acids. CDR3 nucleotide sequence: TGTGCCAGCAGTCACTTCGACAGGGGGACAGAACAAGAGACCCAGTACTTC. This translates into CASSHFDRGTEQETQYF.